The rows below give T cell receptor beta chains drawn from one sample of a study of T-cell reconstitution after alpha-beta-depleted transplantation in children. TCRdb redid the calling of the PCR reads with MiXCR, one entry per CDR3 protein. The sample holds some 76,000 distinct CDR3 sequences; about a tenth are singletons and the top ten take approximately 13%. Source: PBMCs, taken before TCRalphabeta/CD19-depleted stem cell transplant. The receptors come from a boy aged 10-17 years with acute myeloid leukemia, due to receive a stem cell transplant. CDR3s include the opening cysteine and the closing phenylalanine or tryptophan. D genes are given only for firm matches. Size values are once, few and many counts, or a class for expanded clones, and some rows have none.

CASGVLGAALHF	TGTGCCAGCGGGGTGCTGGGGGCAGCCCTCCACTTT	NA	TRBV6-5	TRBJ1-6	few
CAFSPDLLTRGAPDTQYF	TGTGCCTTCAGCCCGGATTTGTTGACGCGGGGGGCTCCGGATACGCAGTATTTT	TRBD2	TRBV12-3/TRBV12-4	TRBJ2-3	NA
CASVDRASYEQYF	TGTGCCAGCGTGGACAGGGCGTCCTACGAGCAGTACTTC	TRBD1	TRBV27	TRBJ2-7	many
CASREIMNTEAFF	TGTGCCAGCAGAGAGATCATGAACACTGAAGCTTTCTTT	NA	TRBV2	TRBJ1-1	few
CASFTTNTGELFF	TGTGCCAGCTTCACTACCAACACCGGGGAGCTGTTTTTT	NA	TRBV28	TRBJ2-2	many
CASSLVAGTQYF	TGTGCCAGCAGCTTAGTGGCCGGGACACAGTACTTC	NA	TRBV7-2	TRBJ2-5	many
CASSSVVRQGAYEQFF	TGCGCCAGCAGCTCGGTTGTTCGACAGGGGGCCTATGAGCAGTTCTTC	TRBD1	TRBV5-1	TRBJ2-1	NA
CASSPPGLAQETQYF	TGTGCCAGCAGCCCCCCGGGCCTAGCCCAAGAGACCCAGTACTTC	NA	TRBV7-2	TRBJ2-5	many
CSAQGGNEAFF	TGCAGTGCTCAGGGCGGTAATGAAGCTTTCTTT	NA	TRBV20-1	TRBJ1-1	many
CASRAGTQGLLNQPQHF	TGTGCCAGCAGGGCCGGAACACAGGGACTCCTCAATCAGCCCCAGCATTTT	NA	TRBV6-2/TRBV6-3	TRBJ1-5	many
CSVVSGLGNEKLFF	TGCAGCGTTGTTTCCGGTCTAGGGAATGAAAAACTGTTTTTT	NA	TRBV29-1	TRBJ1-4	NA
CAISLGQHTDTQYF	TGTGCCATCAGCTTGGGACAGCACACAGATACGCAGTATTTT	TRBD1	TRBV10-3	TRBJ2-3	many
CASSFGTVGTGELFF	TGTGCCAGCAGTTTCGGGACGGTAGGCACCGGGGAGCTGTTTTTT	NA	TRBV27	TRBJ2-2	many
CASSLSIDRPNQPQHF	TGTGCCAGCAGTTTAAGTATCGACAGACCGAATCAGCCCCAGCATTTT	NA	TRBV12-3/TRBV12-4	TRBJ1-5	many
CASSLAVGHLTDTQYF	TGTGCCAGCAGCTTAGCGGTGGGACACCTCACAGATACGCAGTATTTT	NA	TRBV7-9	TRBJ2-3	many
CSAPASSGNPYEQYF	TGCAGTGCCCCGGCCTCTAGCGGAAATCCCTACGAGCAGTACTTC	TRBD2	TRBV20-1	TRBJ2-7	NA
CASSTIIPYGYTF	TGTGCCAGCAGCACGATCATACCCTACGGCTACACCTTC	NA	TRBV7-9	TRBJ1-2	many
CASNSGGEQYF	TGTGCCAGCAATTCAGGGGGCGAGCAGTACTTC	TRBD1	TRBV28	TRBJ2-7	many